This T cell receptor (beta chain) was recovered during a study of T cells after yellow fever vaccination. Points on this clonotype: The antigen is not known.

Study-wide points: A faster peak, day 5 versus 15, was reached by the weaker secondary response. Repertoires obtained by FACS sorting could include abundant clonotypes that entered as contaminants from the bulk population. Reappearing after the booster were most of the clones from primary vaccination (96% CD4, around 90% CD8).

Synthesis of TCR cDNA relied on 5'RACE template switching, which attached a universal primer site and UMIs. Via MiXCR, TCRdb re-called the 5' RACE reads, giving one row per CDR3 protein. The sample holds about 220,000 distinct CDR3 sequences, more than 3% seen once. The germline CDR1 and CDR2 sequences are ENHRY and SYGVKD. The length of the CDR3 is 14 residues. V was clipped by 0 bases and J by 4 bases, with 8 bases between them. V is TRBV10-3 and J is TRBJ2-3, with unresolved D. The source was CD4+ T cells sorted from PBMCs, collected 10 days after the yellow fever booster vaccination. The TCR originated in a man aged 18 to 30 who received the YFV17D yellow fever vaccine. This chain's CDR3 is CAISESSLADTQYF. For the CDR3, the DNA is TGTGCCATCAGTGAGTCCTCACTCGCAGATACGCAGTATTTT.